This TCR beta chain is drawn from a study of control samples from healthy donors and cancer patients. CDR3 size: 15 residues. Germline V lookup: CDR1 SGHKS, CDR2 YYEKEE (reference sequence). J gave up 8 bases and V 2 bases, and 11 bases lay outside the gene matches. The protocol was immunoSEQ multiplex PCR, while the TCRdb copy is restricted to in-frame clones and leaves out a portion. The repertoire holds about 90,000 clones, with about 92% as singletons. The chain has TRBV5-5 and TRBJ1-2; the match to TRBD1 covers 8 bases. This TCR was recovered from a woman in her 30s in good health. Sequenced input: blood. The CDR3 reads CASSFGDRTQEGYTF. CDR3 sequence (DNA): TGTGCCAGCAGCTTCGGGGACAGGACCCAGGAGGGCTACACCTTC.